Listed here is a single T cell receptor (beta chain). Its antigen is currently unknown. The source of the sample is a study of OX40 agonist ivuxolimab in advanced cancers. The CDR3 runs 16 residues. CDR1 and CDR2 from the germline V gene are SGDLS and YYNGEE. J was trimmed by 4 bases and V by 3 bases; bases with no gene match: 11. The study, taken as a whole, reports: CD4+ and CD8+ blood T cells expanded clonally by week 6 at 0.1 to 3.0 mg/kg. The authors also found low normalized T-cell clonal expansion in some nonresponders. Among the lowest levels of clonal expansion were found in partial responders at 0.1-3.0 mg/kg.

Assay: immunoSEQ multiplex PCR; the TCRdb copy retains only in-frame clones and omits some. The sample shows around 72,000 clones, 70% to 90% of them seen only once. This TCR was recovered from an adult with an advanced solid tumor such as melanoma, head and neck, liver or kidney cancer. Sample: CD4+ or CD8+ T cells sorted from blood, taken in a trial of the OX40 agonist ivuxolimab. The rearrangement links TRBV9 to TRBJ2-5; 8 bases map to TRBD2. CDR3 DNA: TGTGCCAGCAGCGAGGGGGGACTAGAAGTAGCAGAGACCCAGTACTTC. Protein sequence: CASSEGGLEVAETQYF.